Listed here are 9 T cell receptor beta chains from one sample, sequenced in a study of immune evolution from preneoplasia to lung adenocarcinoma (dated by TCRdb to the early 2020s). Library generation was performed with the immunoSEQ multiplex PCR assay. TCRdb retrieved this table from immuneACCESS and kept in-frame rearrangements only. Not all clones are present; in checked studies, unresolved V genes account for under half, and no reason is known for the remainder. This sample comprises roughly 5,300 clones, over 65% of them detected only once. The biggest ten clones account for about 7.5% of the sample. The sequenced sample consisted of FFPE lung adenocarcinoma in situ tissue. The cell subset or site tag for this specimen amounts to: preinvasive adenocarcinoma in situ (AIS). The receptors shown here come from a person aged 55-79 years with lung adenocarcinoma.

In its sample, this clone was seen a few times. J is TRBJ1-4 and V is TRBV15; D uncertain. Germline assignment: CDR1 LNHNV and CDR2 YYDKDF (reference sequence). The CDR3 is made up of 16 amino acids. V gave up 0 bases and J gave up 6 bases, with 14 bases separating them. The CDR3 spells CATSRDPKDYDEKLFF. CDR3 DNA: TGTGCCACCAGCAGAGATCCAAAGGATTACGATGAAAAACTGTTTTTT.

CDR3 in DNA: TGTGCCAGCAGTTTATTCGGGACCCAAAACTATGGCTACACCTTC. Protein sequence: CASSLFGTQNYGYTF. The chain joins TRBV6-5 to TRBJ1-2, with D maybe TRBD1 (5 bases). Trimming removed 4 bases at V and 2 bases at J, with 14 bases between. The CDR3 runs to 15 residues. Germline values: CDR1 MNHEY, CDR2 SVGAGI.

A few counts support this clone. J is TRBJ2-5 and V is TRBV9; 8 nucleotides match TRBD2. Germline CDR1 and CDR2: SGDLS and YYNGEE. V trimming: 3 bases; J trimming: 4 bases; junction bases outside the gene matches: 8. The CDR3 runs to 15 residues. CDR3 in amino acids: CASSGVAGTGETQYF. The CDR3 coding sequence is TGTGCCAGCAGCGGGGTAGCGGGGACCGGAGAGACCCAGTACTTC.

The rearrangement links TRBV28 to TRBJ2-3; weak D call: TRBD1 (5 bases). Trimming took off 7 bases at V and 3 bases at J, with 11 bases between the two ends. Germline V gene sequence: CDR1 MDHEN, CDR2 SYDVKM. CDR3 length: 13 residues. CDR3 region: CASIPGMTDTQYF. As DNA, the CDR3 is TGTGCCAGCATCCCAGGGATGACAGATACGCAGTATTTT.

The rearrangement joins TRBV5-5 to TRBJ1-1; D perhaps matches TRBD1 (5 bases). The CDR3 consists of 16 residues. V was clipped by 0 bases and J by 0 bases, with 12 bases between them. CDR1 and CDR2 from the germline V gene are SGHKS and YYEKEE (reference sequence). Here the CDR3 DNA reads TGTGCCAGCAGCTTGGTAGGCAGGGCCATGAACACTGAAGCTTTCTTT. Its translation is CASSLVGRAMNTEAFF.

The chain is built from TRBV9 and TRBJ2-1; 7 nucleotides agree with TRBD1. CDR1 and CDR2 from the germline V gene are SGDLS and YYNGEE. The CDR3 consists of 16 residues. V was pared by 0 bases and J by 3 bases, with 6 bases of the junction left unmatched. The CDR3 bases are TGTGCCAGCAGCGTAGAGGGGGCACAGAACTACAATGAGCAGTTCTTC. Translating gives CASSVEGAQNYNEQFF.

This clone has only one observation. CDR3 DNA: TGTGCCAGCAGTAGTGAATATTGGGGCTACACCTTC. Translation gives CASSSEYWGYTF. The chain recombines TRBV6-1 with TRBJ1-2; no firm D call. Trimming shortened V by 5 bases and J by 8 bases, and 12 bases separated the two germline ends. CDR3 size: 12 residues. CDR1 and CDR2 (germline): MNHNS, SASEGT.

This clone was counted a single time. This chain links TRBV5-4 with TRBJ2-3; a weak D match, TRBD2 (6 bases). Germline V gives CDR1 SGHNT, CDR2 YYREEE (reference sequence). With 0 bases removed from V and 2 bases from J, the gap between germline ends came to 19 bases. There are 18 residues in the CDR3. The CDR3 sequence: CASSLAWIGGVLTDTQYF. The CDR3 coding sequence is TGTGCCAGCAGCTTGGCTTGGATCGGCGGGGTACTCACAGATACGCAGTATTTT.

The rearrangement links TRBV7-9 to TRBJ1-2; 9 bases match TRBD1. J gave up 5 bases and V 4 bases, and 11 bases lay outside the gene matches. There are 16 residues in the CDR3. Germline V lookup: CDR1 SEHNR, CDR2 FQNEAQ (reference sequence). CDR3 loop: CASSYPPQGAGYGYTF. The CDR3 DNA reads TGTGCCAGCAGCTATCCCCCACAGGGGGCAGGATATGGCTACACCTTC.